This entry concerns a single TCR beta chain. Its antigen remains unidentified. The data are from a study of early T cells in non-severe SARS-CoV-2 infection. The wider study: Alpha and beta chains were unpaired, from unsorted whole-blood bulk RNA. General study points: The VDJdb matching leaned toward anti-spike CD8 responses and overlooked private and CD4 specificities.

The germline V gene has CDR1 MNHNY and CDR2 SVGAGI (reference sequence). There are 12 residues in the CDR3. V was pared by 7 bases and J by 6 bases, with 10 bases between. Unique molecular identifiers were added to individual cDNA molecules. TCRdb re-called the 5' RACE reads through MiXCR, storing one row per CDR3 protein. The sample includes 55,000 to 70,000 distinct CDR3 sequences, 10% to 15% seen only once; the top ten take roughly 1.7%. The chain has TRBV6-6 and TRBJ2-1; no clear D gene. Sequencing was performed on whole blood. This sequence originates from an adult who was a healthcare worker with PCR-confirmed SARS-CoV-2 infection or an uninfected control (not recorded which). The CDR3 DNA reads TGTGCCAGCAACCCGTGGGGCAATGAGCAGTTCTTC. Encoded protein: CASNPWGNEQFF.